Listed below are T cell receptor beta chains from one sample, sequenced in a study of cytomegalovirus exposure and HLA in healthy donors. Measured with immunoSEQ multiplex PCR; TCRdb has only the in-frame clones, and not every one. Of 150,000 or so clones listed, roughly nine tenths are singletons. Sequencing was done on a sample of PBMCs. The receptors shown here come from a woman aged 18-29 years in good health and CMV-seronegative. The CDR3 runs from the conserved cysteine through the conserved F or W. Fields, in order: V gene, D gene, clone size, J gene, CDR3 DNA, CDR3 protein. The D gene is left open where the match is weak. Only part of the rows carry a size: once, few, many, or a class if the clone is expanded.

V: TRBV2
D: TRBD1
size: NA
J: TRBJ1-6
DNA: TGTGCCACGGGACAGGGTGAAAATTCACCCCTCCACTTT
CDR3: CATGQGENSPLHF

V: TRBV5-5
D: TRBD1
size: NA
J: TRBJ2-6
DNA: TGTGCCAGCAGCTTGGAGGACAGGGCTGGGGCCAACGTCCTGACTTTC
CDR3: CASSLEDRAGANVLTF

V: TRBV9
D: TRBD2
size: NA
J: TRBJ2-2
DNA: TGTGCCAGCAGCCTCATAGCGGGGAACACCGGGGAGCTGTTTTTT
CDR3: CASSLIAGNTGELFF

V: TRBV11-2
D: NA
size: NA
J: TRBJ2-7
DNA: TGTGCCAGCAGCCCCCCGCGCACCGACTACGAGCAGTACTTC
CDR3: CASSPPRTDYEQYF

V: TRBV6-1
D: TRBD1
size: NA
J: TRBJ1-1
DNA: TGTGCCAGCAGTGAAGCCGCACAGGGGGCCCCTGAAGCTTTCTTT
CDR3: CASSEAAQGAPEAFF

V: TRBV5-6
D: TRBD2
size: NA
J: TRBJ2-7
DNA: TGTGCCAGCAGCTTAGTTCCTAGCGGGGGCGAGCAGTACTTC
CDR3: CASSLVPSGGEQYF

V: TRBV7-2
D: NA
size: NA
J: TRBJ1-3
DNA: TGTGCCAGCAGCTTAGGGCCGGGGGGCGCAGGGGGAAACACCATATATTTT
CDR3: CASSLGPGGAGGNTIYF

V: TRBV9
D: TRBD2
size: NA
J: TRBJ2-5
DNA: TGTGCCAGCAGCCCCTCCGGGACTAGCGGCCTCCAAGAGACCCAGTACTTC
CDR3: CASSPSGTSGLQETQYF

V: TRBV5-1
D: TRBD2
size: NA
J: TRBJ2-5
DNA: TGCGCCAGCATTGGACTAGCGGGGTCCGGAGAGACCCAGTACTTC
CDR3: CASIGLAGSGETQYF

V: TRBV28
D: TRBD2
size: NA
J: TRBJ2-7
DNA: TGTGCCAGCAGTCTTTTTAGCGGGGGGTCCTACGAGCAGTACTTC
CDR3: CASSLFSGGSYEQYF

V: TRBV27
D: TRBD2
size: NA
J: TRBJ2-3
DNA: TGTGCCAGCAGTTTGCCCGGGACTAGCGGGGGGCGGGATACGCAGTATTTT
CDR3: CASSLPGTSGGRDTQYF

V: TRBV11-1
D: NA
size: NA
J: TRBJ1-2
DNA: TGTGCCAGCAGCAAGAGCGGACTCCCCGGCTACACCTTC
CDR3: CASSKSGLPGYTF

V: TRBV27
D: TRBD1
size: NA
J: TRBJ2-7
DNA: TGTGCCAGCAGTTTATCGTTAGGGACAGCCCAACGATACGAGCAGTACTTC
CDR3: CASSLSLGTAQRYEQYF

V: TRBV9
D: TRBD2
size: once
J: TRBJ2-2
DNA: TGTGCCAGCAGCCCAGTCACGCCGGGACTAGCGGGGGGGCTCGTCGGGGAGCTGTTTTTT
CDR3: CASSPVTPGLAGGLVGELFF

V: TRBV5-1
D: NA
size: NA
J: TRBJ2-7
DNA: TGCGCCAGCAGCCCCGACAGAACAGGCGAGCAGTACTTC
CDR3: CASSPDRTGEQYF

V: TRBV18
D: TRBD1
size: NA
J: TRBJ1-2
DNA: TGTGCCAGCTCACCTTTCCGGGTTCGGGACAGGGTAGGGAGGCTCTACACCTTC
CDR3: CASSPFRVRDRVGRLYTF

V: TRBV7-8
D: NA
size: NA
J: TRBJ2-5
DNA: TGTGCCAGCAGCCTCGGACGGAGAGAGGGACAAGAGACCCAGTACTTC
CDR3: CASSLGRREGQETQYF

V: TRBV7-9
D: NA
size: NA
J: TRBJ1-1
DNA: TGTGCCAGCAGCCCTACAGGGATGAACACTGAAGCTTTCTTT
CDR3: CASSPTGMNTEAFF

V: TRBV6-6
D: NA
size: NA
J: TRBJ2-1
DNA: TGTGCCAGCAGTTCGGAGTCGGGCTCCTACAATGAGCAGTTCTTC
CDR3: CASSSESGSYNEQFF

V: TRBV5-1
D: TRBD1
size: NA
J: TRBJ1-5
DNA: TGCGCCAGCAGCTTCGGACAGGGGGGGGATCAGCCCCAGCATTTT
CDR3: CASSFGQGGDQPQHF

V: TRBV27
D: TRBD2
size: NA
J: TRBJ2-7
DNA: TGTGCCATCAAACCTGGCGGGGGGAACCTACGGGAGCAGTACTTC
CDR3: CAIKPGGGNLREQYF

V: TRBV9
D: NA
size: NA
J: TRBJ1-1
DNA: TGTGCCAGCAGCCCCAGCGGGGGCCACCATGGGAACACTGAAGCTTTCTTT
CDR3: CASSPSGGHHGNTEAFF